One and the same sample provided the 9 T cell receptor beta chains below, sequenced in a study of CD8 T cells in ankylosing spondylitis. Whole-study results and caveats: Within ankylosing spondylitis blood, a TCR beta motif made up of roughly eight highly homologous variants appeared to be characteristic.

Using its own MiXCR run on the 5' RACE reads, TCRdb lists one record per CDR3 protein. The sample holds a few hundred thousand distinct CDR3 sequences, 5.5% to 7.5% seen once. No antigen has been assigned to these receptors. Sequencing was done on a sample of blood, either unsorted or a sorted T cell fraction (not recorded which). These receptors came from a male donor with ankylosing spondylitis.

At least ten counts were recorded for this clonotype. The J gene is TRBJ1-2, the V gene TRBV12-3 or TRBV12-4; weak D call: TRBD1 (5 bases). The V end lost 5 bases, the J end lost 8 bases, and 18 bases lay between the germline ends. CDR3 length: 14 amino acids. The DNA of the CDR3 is TGTGCCAGCAGTCCCCAAGGGAGGGGTGGAGGCTACACCTTC. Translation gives CASSPQGRGGGYTF.

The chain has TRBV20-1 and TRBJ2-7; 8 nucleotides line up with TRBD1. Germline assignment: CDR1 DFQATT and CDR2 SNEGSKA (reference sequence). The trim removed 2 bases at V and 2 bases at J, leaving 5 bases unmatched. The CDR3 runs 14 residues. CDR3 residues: CSARRQGRPYEQYF. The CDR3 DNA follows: TGCAGTGCTAGAAGACAGGGGAGGCCCTACGAGCAGTACTTC.

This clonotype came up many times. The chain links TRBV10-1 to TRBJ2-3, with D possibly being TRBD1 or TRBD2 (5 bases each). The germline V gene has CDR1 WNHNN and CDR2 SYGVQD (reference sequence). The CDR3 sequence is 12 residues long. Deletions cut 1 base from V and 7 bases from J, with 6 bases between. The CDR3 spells CASSEWGNTQYF. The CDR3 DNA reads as TGCGCCAGCAGTGAGTGGGGGAATACGCAGTATTTT.

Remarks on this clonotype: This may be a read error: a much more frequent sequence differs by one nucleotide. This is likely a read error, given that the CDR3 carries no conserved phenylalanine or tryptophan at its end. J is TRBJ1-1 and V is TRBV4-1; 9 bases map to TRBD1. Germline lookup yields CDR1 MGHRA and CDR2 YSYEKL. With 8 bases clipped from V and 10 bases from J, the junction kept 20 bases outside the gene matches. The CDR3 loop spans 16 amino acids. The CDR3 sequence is CASSPPLGTGRLGAFL. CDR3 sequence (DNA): TGCGCCAGCTCTCCACCGCTCGGGACAGGGCGGCTAGGAGCTTTCCTT.

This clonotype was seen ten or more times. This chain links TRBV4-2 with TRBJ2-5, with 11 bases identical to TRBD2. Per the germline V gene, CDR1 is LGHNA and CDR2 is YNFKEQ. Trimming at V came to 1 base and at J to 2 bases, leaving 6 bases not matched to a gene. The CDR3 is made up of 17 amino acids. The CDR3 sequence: CASSQGQLAGVQETQYF. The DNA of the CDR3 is TGTGCCAGCAGCCAAGGGCAACTAGCGGGGGTTCAAGAGACCCAGTACTTC.

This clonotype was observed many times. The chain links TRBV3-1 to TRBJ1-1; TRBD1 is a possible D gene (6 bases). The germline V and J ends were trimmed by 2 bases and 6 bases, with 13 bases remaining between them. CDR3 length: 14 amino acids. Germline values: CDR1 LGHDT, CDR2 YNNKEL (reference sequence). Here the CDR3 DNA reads TGTGCCAGCAGCCAACCTACAGGGTTCGCTGAAGCTTTCTTT. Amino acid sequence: CASSQPTGFAEAFF. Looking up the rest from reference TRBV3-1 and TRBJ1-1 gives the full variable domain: DTAVSQTPKYLVTQMGNDKSIKCEQNLGHDTMYWYKQDSKKFLKIMFSYNNKELIINETVPNRFSPKSPDKAHLNLHINSLELGDSAVYFCASSQPTGFAEAFFGQGTRLTVV.

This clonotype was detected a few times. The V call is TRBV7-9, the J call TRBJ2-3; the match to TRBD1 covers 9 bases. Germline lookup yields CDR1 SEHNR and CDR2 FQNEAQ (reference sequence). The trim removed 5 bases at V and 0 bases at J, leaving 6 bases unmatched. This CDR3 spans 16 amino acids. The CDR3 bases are TGTGCCAGCAGCCCGACAGGGGGATATAGCACAGATACGCAGTATTTT. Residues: CASSPTGGYSTDTQYF.

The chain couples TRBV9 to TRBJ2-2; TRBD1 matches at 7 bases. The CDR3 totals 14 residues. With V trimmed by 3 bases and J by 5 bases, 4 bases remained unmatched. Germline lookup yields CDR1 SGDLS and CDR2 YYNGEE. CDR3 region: CASSDRDSTGELFF. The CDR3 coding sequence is TGTGCCAGCAGCGACCGGGACAGTACCGGGGAGCTGTTTTTT.

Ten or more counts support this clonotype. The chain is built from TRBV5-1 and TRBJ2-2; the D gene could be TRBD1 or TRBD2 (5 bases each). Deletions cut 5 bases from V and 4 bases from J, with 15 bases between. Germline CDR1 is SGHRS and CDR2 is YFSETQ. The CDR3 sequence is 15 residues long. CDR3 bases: TGCGCCAGCAGTCCTGGGACCTCTTTCACCGGGGAGCTGTTTTTT. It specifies CASSPGTSFTGELFF.